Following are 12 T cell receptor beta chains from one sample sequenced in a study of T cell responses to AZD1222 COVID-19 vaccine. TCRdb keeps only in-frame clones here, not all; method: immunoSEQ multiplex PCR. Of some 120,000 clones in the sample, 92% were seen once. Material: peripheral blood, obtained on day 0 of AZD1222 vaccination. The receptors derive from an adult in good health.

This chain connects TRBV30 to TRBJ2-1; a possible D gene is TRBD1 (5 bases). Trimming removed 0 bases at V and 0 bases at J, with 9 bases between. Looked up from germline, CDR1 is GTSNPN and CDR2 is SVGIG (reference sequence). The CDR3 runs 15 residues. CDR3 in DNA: TGTGCCTGGAGTGTAGGGGCGGTCTCCTACAATGAGCAGTTCTTC. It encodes CAWSVGAVSYNEQFF. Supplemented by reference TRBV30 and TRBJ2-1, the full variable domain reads SQTIHQWPATLVQPVGSPLSLECTVEGTSNPNLYWYRQAAGRGLQLLFYSVGIGQISSEVPQNLSASRPQDRQFILSSKKLLLSDSGFYLCAWSVGAVSYNEQFFGPGTRLTVL.

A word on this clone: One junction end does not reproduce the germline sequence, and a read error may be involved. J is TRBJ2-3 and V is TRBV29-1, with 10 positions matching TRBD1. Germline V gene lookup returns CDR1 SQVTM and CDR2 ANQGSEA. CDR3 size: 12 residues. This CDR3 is CSVEGGTGALSF. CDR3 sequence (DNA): TGCAGCGTTGAAGGCGGGACAGGGGCACTTAGTTTT.

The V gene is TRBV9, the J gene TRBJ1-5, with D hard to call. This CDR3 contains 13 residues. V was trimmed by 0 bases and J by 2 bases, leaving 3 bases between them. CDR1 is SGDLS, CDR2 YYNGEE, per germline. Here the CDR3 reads CASSVDRNQPQHF. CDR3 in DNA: TGTGCCAGCAGCGTAGACCGCAATCAGCCCCAGCATTTT.

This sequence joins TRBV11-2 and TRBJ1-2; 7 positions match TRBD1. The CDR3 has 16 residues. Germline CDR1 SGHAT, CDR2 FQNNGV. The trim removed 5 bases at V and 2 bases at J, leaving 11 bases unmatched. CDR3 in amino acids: CASSQTWQGGNYGYTF. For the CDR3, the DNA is TGTGCCAGCAGCCAAACCTGGCAGGGGGGCAACTATGGCTACACCTTC. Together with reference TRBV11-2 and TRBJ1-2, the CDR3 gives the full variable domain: EAGVAQSPRYKIIEKRQSVAFWCNPISGHATLYWYQQILGQGPKLLIQFQNNGVVDDSQLPKDRFSAERLKGVDSTLKIQPAKLEDSAVYLCASSQTWQGGNYGYTFGSGTRLTVV.

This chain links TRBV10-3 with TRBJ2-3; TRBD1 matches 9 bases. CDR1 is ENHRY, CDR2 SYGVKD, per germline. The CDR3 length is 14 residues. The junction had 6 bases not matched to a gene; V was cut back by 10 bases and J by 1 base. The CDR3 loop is CATRRTGGTDTQYF. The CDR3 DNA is TGTGCCACCCGAAGGACAGGGGGCACAGATACGCAGTATTTT.

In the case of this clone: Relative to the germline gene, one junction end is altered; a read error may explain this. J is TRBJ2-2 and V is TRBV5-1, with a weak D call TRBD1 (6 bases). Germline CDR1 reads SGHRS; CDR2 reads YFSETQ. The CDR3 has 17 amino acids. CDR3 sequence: CASSLGSTGWNAGELFF. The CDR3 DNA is TGCGCCAGCAGCTTGGGGTCAACAGGGTGGAACGCCGGGGAGCTGTTTTTT.

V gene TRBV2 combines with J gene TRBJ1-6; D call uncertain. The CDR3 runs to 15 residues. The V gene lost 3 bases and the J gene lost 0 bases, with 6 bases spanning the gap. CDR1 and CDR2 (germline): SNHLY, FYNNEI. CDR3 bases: TGTGCCAGCAGTGACATGAGCTCCTATAATTCACCCCTCCACTTT. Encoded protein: CASSDMSSYNSPLHF.

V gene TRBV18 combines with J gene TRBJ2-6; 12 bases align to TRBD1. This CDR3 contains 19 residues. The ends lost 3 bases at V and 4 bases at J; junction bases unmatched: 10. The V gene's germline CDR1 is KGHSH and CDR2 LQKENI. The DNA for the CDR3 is TGTGCCAGCTCACCTCGGGACAGGGGGCCCTTAGCGGGGGCCAACGTCCTGACTTTC. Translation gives CASSPRDRGPLAGANVLTF.

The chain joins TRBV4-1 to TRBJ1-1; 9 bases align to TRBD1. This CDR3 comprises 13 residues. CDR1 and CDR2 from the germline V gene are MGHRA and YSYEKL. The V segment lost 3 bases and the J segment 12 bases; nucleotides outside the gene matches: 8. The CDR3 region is CASSHPGTGFSFF. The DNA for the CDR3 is TGCGCCAGCAGCCACCCCGGGACAGGGTTTTCTTTCTTT.

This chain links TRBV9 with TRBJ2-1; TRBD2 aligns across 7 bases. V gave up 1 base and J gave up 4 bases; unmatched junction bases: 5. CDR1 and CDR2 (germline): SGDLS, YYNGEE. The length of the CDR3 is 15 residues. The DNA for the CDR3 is TGTGCCAGCAGCGTATCCCTAGCGGAGTACAATGAGCAGTTCTTC. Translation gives CASSVSLAEYNEQFF.

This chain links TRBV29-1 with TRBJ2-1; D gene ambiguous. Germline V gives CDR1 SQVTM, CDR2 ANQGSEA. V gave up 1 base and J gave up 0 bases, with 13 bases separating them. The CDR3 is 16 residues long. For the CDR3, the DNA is TGCAGCGTTGAAGCTGGTACGGCCAGCTCCTACAATGAGCAGTTCTTC. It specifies CSVEAGTASSYNEQFF.

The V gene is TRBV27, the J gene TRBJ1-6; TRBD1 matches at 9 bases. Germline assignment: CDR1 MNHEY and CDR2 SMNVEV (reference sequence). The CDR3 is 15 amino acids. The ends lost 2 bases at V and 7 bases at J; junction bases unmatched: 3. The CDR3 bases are TGTGCCAGCAGTTTAAGTGGACAGGGGAATTCACCCCTCCACTTT. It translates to CASSLSGQGNSPLHF.